This note documents a single TCR beta chain sequence. Its specificity is not known. This entry is derived from a study of shared clonotypes between healthy human individuals. Broader study findings: Sorted-subset sequencing was shown by rarefaction to be incomplete despite large depth. Clonotypes not shared had lower generation probabilities than those common to all four donors. Estimated clonotype richness was generally higher in naive than memory subsets.

Partitioning of CD4+ cells yielded a CD45RA+ naive subset and a CD45RA-negative memory subset. Here immunoSEQ multiplex PCR was the method, and the copy in TCRdb shows in-frame clones only, minus some. Of over a million clones in the sample, around 97% were seen once. The length of the CDR3 is 16 residues. Germline CDR1 and CDR2: SGHDT and YYEEEE. V lost 5 bases and J lost 0; bases outside the gene matches: 9. The chain is built from TRBV5-6 and TRBJ2-7; TRBD2 agrees at 9 bases. Sequenced input: naive CD4+ T cells sorted from blood. Subset in this sample: CD45RA+ positively selected. This TCR came from a man between 25 and 39 years old in good health. CDR3 amino acids: CASSGIAGVTSYEQYF. CDR3 sequence (DNA): TGTGCCAGCAGTGGTATAGCGGGAGTTACCTCCTACGAGCAGTACTTC.